The entry below describes one TCR beta chain. The antigen is undetermined. Following RNA extraction, reverse transcription yielded cDNA that acted as the sequencing template. Produced via immunoSEQ multiplex PCR; TCRdb's table is partial and in-frame only. The repertoire includes some 150,000 clones, 58% of them detected once, and 16% sits in the top ten. Germline values: CDR1 SNHLY, CDR2 FYNNEI. CDR3 length: 12 amino acids. J gave up 2 bases and V 10 bases, and 2 bases lay outside the gene matches. This sample is part of a study of CD8+ T cells in alopecia areata. The study, taken as a whole, reports: A single nonresponder leaves the baseline CD8+ expansion link to response uncertain.

Stated treatment: oral pan-JAK inhibitor, 5-10 mg twice daily. The receptor's source is a human donor with alopecia areata. Specimen: CD4+ T cells sorted from blood, collected at approximately week 60, from a patient treated with tofacitinib. The rearrangement joins TRBV2 to TRBJ2-3, with 8 bases lining up with TRBD1. The CDR3 DNA sequence: TGTGCCACGGGACAGGTCACAGATACGCAGTATTTT. This gives the protein CATGQVTDTQYF.